This TCR beta chain was sequenced during a study of technical replicates of blood from a few donors. TCRdb keeps only in-frame clones here, not all; method: immunoSEQ multiplex PCR. Among fewer than 95,000 clones, roughly 94% were seen once, and the ten largest hold more than 0.2%. CDR3 size: 14 residues. From germline, CDR1 is SQVTM and CDR2 ANQGSEA. Deletions cut 7 bases from V and 3 bases from J, with 17 bases between. The J gene is TRBJ2-3, the V gene TRBV29-1; a possible D gene is TRBD2 (5 bases). This clonotype was obtained from a human donor in good health. Sequences were obtained from T cells isolated from PBMCs. Here the CDR3 DNA reads TGCAGCGCCTGTGGTCACTCGGGGACAGATACGCAGTATTTT. Its translation: CSACGHSGTDTQYF.